These 16 T cell receptor beta chains share one sample of origin, sequenced in a study of cytomegalovirus exposure and HLA in healthy donors. PCR used 60 Vbeta primers and 13 Jbeta primers. Some clones are missing from TCRdb's copy, which holds only in-frame ones; the method was immunoSEQ multiplex PCR. The sample shows 120,000 to 150,000 clones, around 77% of them seen only once. The sequenced sample was PBMCs. Every receptor here comes from a woman aged 50 to 60 in good health and CMV-seronegative.

This clone was detected only once. This sample includes further DNA sequences coding for the same CDR3. Here the CDR3 DNA reads TGTGCCAGCAGTTTAACAGGAGTCCACGAGCAGTACTTC. Its translation is CASSLTGVHEQYF. V is TRBV27 and J is TRBJ2-7; D possibly corresponds to TRBD1 (5 bases). This CDR3 region has 13 residues. V gave up 2 bases and J gave up 5 bases, with 10 bases separating them. Germline values: CDR1 MNHEY, CDR2 SMNVEV (reference sequence).

The V gene is TRBV19, the J gene TRBJ1-3, with D tentatively TRBD1 (6 bases). The CDR3 extends over 16 amino acids. The germline CDR1 and CDR2 sequences are LNHDA and SQIVND (reference sequence). Trimming left V 5 bases short and J 1 base short, with 15 bases between. In DNA form, the CDR3 reads TGTGCCAGTAGTCACCGCACAGGGATGTCTGGAAACACCATATATTTT. This gives the protein CASSHRTGMSGNTIYF.

The chain carries TRBV25-1 and TRBJ1-2; D may be TRBD1 (5 bases). Per germline, CDR1 MGHDK and CDR2 SYGVNS. CDR3 size: 15 residues. Trimming removed 4 bases from V and 4 bases from J, with 16 bases in between. Here the CDR3 DNA reads TGTGCCAGCAGTGGGCGCTGGGGGGGGTTCTATGGCTACACCTTC. This sequence encodes CASSGRWGGFYGYTF.

The chain couples TRBV5-6 to TRBJ1-3, with D unresolved. There are 14 residues in the CDR3. Germline values: CDR1 SGHDT, CDR2 YYEEEE. Trimming pared 2 bases from V and 4 bases from J, leaving 10 bases between. CDR3 loop: CASSLFRRGNTIYF. The DNA of the CDR3 is TGTGCCAGCAGCTTATTCAGGAGGGGAAACACCATATATTTT.

The V and J genes are TRBV29-1 and TRBJ1-2, with no clear D. Germline CDR1 is SQVTM and CDR2 is ANQGSEA. V gave up 3 bases and J gave up 6 bases, with 14 bases separating them. CDR3 length: 13 amino acids. The CDR3 region has the DNA TGCAGCGTTGACTCAACTCAACCCGATGGCTACACCTTC. It translates to CSVDSTQPDGYTF.

The CDR3 DNA sequence: TGTGCCAGCAGTGGGGGACTAGAGGGGAATGAGCAGTTCTTC. Protein: CASSGGLEGNEQFF. This chain joins TRBV11-3 and TRBJ2-1, with 8 bases fitting TRBD2. The length of the CDR3 is 14 residues. V lost 6 bases and J lost 7; bases outside the gene matches: 8. The V gene's germline CDR1 is SGHNT and CDR2 YENEEA. The complete variable domain, with remaining parts taken from reference TRBV11-3 and TRBJ2-1, reads EAGVVQSPRYKIIEKKQPVAFWCNPISGHNTLYWYLQNLGQGPELLIRYENEEAVDDSQLPKDRFSAERLKGVDSTLKIQPAELGDSAVYLCASSGGLEGNEQFFGPGTRLTVL.

This clone came up a few times. The chain is built from TRBV2 and TRBJ1-4; no reliable D call. The V end lost 2 bases, the J end lost 3 bases, and 13 bases lay between the germline ends. The CDR3 consists of 16 residues. CDR1 and CDR2 (germline): SNHLY, FYNNEI. CDR3 amino acids: CASSELVMDSNEKLFF. The DNA for the CDR3 is TGTGCCAGCAGTGAATTGGTGATGGACTCTAATGAAAAACTGTTTTTT.

V usage is TRBV6-5 and J usage is TRBJ1-6; possibly TRBD1 for D (6 bases). Germline V gene sequence: CDR1 MNHEY, CDR2 SVGAGI. CDR3 size: 14 residues. The V end was cut by 6 bases, the J end by 8 bases, with 14 bases between. DNA for the CDR3: TGTGCCAGCAGGGTACAGGGTACGGATTCACCCCTCCACTTT. Amino acids: CASRVQGTDSPLHF.

This clone showed up just a few times. The J gene is TRBJ2-2, the V gene TRBV6-4, with TRBD1 identical over 9 bases. The CDR3 totals 15 residues. Per germline, CDR1 MRHNA and CDR2 SNTAGT. J lost 4 bases, V lost 8 bases, and 8 bases had no gene match. The CDR3 DNA is TGTGCCAGCTCAGAATCGACAGGGGGCACCGGGGAGCTGTTTTTT. Its protein is CASSESTGGTGELFF.

This clone was counted once. V usage is TRBV18 and J usage is TRBJ1-1; D remains ambiguous. CDR1 is KGHSH, CDR2 LQKENI, per germline. The CDR3 runs 14 residues. V was shortened by 0 bases and J by 11 bases, with 16 bases between the two germline ends. Written as DNA, the CDR3 is TGTGCCAGCTCACCACCCGAAGGAGGGCGGGTGGCTTTCTTT. Translation gives CASSPPEGGRVAFF.

Only a few counts were recorded for this clone. This chain uses TRBV18 with TRBJ2-7; 11 bases are shared with TRBD2. This CDR3 is 15 amino acids long. The junction had 4 bases not matched to a gene; V was cut back by 3 bases and J by 3 bases. Germline loops: CDR1 KGHSH, CDR2 LQKENI. As DNA, the CDR3 is TGTGCCAGCTCACCCCGGACTAGCGGGTACTACGAGCAGTACTTC. Its protein product is CASSPRTSGYYEQYF.

This chain connects TRBV11-2 to TRBJ2-7, with TRBD2 as a possible D gene (7 bases). This CDR3 is built from 17 residues. With 4 bases removed from V and 6 bases from J, the gap between germline ends came to 25 bases. The V gene's germline CDR1 is SGHAT and CDR2 FQNNGV. The CDR3 reads CASSSRGGADWASEQYF. CDR3 coding DNA: TGTGCCAGCAGCTCCCGAGGGGGGGCTGACTGGGCATCCGAGCAGTACTTC.

This chain links TRBV5-1 with TRBJ1-1; TRBD1 is a possible D gene (5 bases). This CDR3 is built from 14 residues. V lost 4 bases and J 3 bases, leaving 13 bases between the germline ends. Germline assignment: CDR1 SGHRS and CDR2 YFSETQ. The CDR3 DNA reads TGCGCCAGCAGCCGTTGGGGGGTGGACACTGAAGCTTTCTTT. Residues: CASSRWGVDTEAFF.

The chain uses TRBV15 and TRBJ2-5; D perhaps matches TRBD2 (7 bases). The CDR3 loop spans 14 amino acids. Trimming removed 7 bases from V and 4 bases from J, with 16 bases in between. Germline-derived CDR1 and CDR2 are LNHNV and YYDKDF (reference sequence). The CDR3 DNA is TGTGCCACCACCCAGGGGCTAGCGGTAGAGACCCAGTACTTC. Amino acid sequence: CATTQGLAVETQYF.

The V call is TRBV27, the J call TRBJ2-2; TRBD1 matches at 10 bases. Germline CDR1 and CDR2: MNHEY and SMNVEV (reference sequence). The CDR3 consists of 16 residues. J gave up 3 bases and V 5 bases, and 6 bases lay outside the gene matches. CDR3 nucleotide sequence: TGTGCCAGCAGTGAAGGGACAGGGGACTACACCGGGGAGCTGTTTTTT. Translation: CASSEGTGDYTGELFF.

The table lists this clone with a count of one. This chain uses TRBV5-5 with TRBJ2-1; D ambiguous. Germline V gene sequence: CDR1 SGHKS, CDR2 YYEKEE (reference sequence). V was clipped by 2 bases and J by 4 bases, with 13 bases between them. The CDR3 extends over 15 amino acids. CDR3 in amino acids: CASSLIGTTYNEQFF. CDR3 nucleotides: TGTGCCAGCAGCTTAATTGGCACCACGTACAATGAGCAGTTCTTC.